This T cell receptor (beta chain) was captured by sequencing in a study of metastatic and nonmetastatic thyroid tumors. At the level of the study: Repertoires of blood and of tissue (tumor or nodule) from malignant and benign thyroid patients were compared. Findings and limits, study-wide: When malignant thyroid tumors were compared with benign nodules, TCR beta diversity was reportedly significantly higher in the malignant tumors. This held in both blood and tumor samples.

The CDR3 has 16 amino acids. From germline, CDR1 is LGHNA and CDR2 YNFKEQ. Unmatched junction bases numbered 6, after V lost 5 bases and J lost 4 bases. The table lists this clone with a count of one. Antigen: not known. Authors' analysis steps: Construction of a distant-metastasis classifier for papillary thyroid cancer relied on CDR3 differences across clinicopathological groups. TCRdb re-called the PCR reads through MiXCR. It is TCRdb's table, rather than the study itself, that gives the V and J calls and clone size. Here the sample spans 15,000 to 20,000 clones, roughly 23% being singletons. Each patient came to thyroid surgery without any prior treatment (of any kind).

Input material: adjacent normal tissue. This TCR came from a female donor with papillary thyroid cancer or a benign thyroid nodule (not recorded which). Some clones in this sample may be carry-over from other donors' samples. J is TRBJ2-3 and V is TRBV4-2; the match to TRBD2 covers 13 bases. This CDR3 is CASSTGLAGIADTQYF. In DNA form, the CDR3 reads TGTGCCAGCAGCACGGGACTAGCGGGAATCGCAGATACGCAGTATTTT.